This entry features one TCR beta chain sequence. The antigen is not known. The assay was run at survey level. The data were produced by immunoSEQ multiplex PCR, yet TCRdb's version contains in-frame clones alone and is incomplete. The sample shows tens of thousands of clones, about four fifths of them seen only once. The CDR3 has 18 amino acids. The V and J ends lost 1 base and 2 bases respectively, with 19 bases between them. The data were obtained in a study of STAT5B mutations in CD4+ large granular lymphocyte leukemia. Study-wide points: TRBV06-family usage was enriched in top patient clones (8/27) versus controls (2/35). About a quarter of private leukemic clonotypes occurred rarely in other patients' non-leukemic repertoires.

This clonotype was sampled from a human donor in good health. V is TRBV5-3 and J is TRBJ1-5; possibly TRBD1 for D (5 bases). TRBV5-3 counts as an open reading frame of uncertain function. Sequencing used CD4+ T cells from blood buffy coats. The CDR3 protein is CARSLTPKTVLGNQPQHF. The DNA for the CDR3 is TGTGCCAGAAGCTTGACTCCTAAGACAGTGTTGGGCAATCAGCCCCAGCATTTT.